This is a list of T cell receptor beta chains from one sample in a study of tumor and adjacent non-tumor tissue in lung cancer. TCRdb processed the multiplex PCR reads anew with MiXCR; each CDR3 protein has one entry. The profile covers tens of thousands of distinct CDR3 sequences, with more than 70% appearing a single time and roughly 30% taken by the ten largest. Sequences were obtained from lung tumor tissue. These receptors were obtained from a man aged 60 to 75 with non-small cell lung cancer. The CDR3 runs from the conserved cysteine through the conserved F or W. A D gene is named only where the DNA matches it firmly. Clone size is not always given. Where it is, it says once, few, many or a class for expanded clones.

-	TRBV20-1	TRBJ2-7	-	TGCAGCGACAGACGGGGGGCCACCTACGAGCAGTACTTC	CSDRRGATYEQYF
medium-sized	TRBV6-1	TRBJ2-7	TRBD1	TGTGCCAGCAGTGAGACAGGGGAGCAGTACTTC	CASSETGEQYF
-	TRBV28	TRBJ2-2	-	TGTGTCAGCAGCGGACAGAAGACCGGGGAGCTGTTTTTT	CVSSGQKTGELFF
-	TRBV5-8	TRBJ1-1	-	TGTGCCAGTAGCTGGGGGCAGGGGCATAATGAAGCTTTCTTT	CASSWGQGHNEAFF
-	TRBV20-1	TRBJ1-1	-	TGCAGTACTAGTCGGGGGAGAGGCACTGAAGCTCTCTTT	CSTSRGRGTEALF
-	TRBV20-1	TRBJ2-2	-	TGCAGTACTAGAGATTGGGGAGCAGCGAACACCGGGGAGCTATTTTTT	CSTRDWGAANTGELFF
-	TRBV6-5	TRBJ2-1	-	TGTGTCAGCAGTGGCCTAGCGAGATACAATGAGCAGTTCTTC	CVSSGLARYNEQFF
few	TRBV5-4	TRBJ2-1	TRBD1	TGTGCCGGCAGCTTACAGGGGCGAAATGAGCAGTTCTTC	CAGSLQGRNEQFF
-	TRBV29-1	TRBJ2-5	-	TGCAGCGTATACAGGGCACAAGTGACTCAGTACTTC	CSVYRAQVTQYF
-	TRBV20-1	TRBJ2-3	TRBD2	TGCAGTGCCCCACTAGCGGGATGGGTGGATACGCAGTATTTT	CSAPLAGWVDTQYF
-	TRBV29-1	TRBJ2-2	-	TGCAGCAGGAGATTAAGTTGCGGGGAGCTGTTTTTT	CSRRLSCGELFF
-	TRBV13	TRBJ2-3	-	TGTACCAGCAGCTTAGCGAGACAGAACACGTATACGCAGTATTTT	CTSSLARQNTYTQYF
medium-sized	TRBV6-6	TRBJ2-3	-	TGTGCCAGCAGCCTGGACACGGATACGCAGTATTTT	CASSLDTDTQYF
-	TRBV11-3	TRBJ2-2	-	TGTGCCATGAGCTTCGGCGGGACGAACACCGGGGAGCTGTTTTTT	CAMSFGGTNTGELFF
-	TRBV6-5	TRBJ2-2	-	TGTACCAACAGTTACTCGAGAAGGGTCACCGGGGAGCTGTTTTTT	CTNSYSRRVTGELFF
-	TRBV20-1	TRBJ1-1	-	TGCAGTGTTATGGCAGTGGAGGATGAAGCTTTCTTT	CSVMAVEDEAFF
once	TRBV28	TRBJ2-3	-	TGTGCCAGCACCCAAAGTGGCTTAGATACGCAATATTTT	CASTQSGLDTQYF
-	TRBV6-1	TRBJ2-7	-	TGTGCCAGCAGTGAGGACAGTCTTGACAACGAGCGGTACTTC	CASSEDSLDNERYF
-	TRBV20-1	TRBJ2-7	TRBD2	TGCAGTGCCACAAGCGGGAGCGGTTCCTACGAGCAGTATTTC	CSATSGSGSYEQYF
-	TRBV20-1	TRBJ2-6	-	TGCAGGCGACAAGTGAGAGGGAAAACAGTAACTGGGGTCAACGTCCTGACTTTC	CRRQVRGKTVTGVNVLTF
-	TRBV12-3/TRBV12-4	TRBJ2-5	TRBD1	TGTGCCAGCAGTTTTGGGCAGGGGGACGAGACCCATTACTTC	CASSFGQGDETHYF
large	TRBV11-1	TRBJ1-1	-	TGTGCCAGCAGCTTAGCGCCGGGGGCTGAAGCTTTCTTT	CASSLAPGAEAFF
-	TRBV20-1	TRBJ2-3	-	TGCAGCGCTAGATCGCCCAACACAGAAACGCAGTATTTT	CSARSPNTETQYF
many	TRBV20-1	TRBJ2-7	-	TGCAGTGCTACCCAACAGGACTACGAGCAGTACTTC	CSATQQDYEQYF
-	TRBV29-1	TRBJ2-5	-	TGCAGCGTTCCTTTCCATACCCAAGAGACCCAGTACTTC	CSVPFHTQETQYF
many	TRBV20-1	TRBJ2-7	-	TGCAGTGCTAGATCTGGCTACGAGCAGTACTTC	CSARSGYEQYF
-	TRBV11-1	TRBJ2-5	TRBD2	TGTGCCAAGAGTTTAGCGGGACTAGCGGAGACCCAGTACTTC	CAKSLAGLAETQYF
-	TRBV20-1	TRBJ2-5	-	TGCAGTGCTTTAGGGGTGGAGACCCAGTACTTC	CSALGVETQYF
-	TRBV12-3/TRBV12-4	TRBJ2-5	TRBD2	TGTGCCACCTATACGGGACTAGCGGAAGAGACCCAGTACTTC	CATYTGLAEETQYF
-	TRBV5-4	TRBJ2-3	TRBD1	TGTGCCAGCAGGACCCTACAGGGGGCATCAACAGATACGCAGTATTTT	CASRTLQGASTDTQYF
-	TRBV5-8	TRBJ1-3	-	TGTGCCAGCAACCCCGCCCGAGGGAACTCTGGAGACACCATATATTTT	CASNPARGNSGDTIYF
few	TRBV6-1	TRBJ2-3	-	TGTGCCAATAGTTCGGGGCGTTCGACAGATACGCAGTATTTT	CANSSGRSTDTQYF
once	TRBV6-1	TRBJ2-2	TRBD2	TGTGCCAGCAGTGATAGCGGGAGGGTTGTCGGGGAGCCGATTTTT	CASSDSGRVVGEPIF
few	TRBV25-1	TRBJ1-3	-	TGTGCCAGTAGGTCCGCTGGAAGCACTATATATTTT	CASRSAGSTIYF
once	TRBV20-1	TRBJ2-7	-	TGCAGTGCCGCCGGGACTGGAGGGGCTTCCTACGAGCAATACTTC	CSAAGTGGASYEQYF
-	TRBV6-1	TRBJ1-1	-	TGTGCCAGCACCGCAGGACAGAACACCGAAACTTTCTTT	CASTAGQNTETFF
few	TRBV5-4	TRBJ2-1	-	TGTGCCAGCAGCTTGGGTGGACTATCCTACAATGAGCAGTTCTTC	CASSLGGLSYNEQFF
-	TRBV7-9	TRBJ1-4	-	TGTGCCACCGGACCCCCTAATAATGAAAAACTGTTTTTT	CATGPPNNEKLFF
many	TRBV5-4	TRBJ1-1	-	TGTGCCAGCAGCTTGGTTGATTTGAACACTGAAGCTTTCTTT	CASSLVDLNTEAFF
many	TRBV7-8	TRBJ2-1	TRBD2	TGTGCCAGCAGCTCCTGGACTAGCGGGAGCGACAATGAGCAGTTCTTC	CASSSWTSGSDNEQFF
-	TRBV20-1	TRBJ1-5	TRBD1	TGCAGTACTAGAGGACAGGCTCATCAGCCCCGGCATTTT	CSTRGQAHQPRHF
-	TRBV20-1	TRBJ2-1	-	TGCAGTGCTATAGTCGAATGGGGTGAGCAGTTCTTC	CSAIVEWGEQFF
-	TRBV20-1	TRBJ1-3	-	TGCAGTGCTTCCCGCCAGGATGCTGGAATCACCATATATTTT	CSASRQDAGITIYF
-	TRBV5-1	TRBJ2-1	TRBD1	TGCGCCAGCAGCCGGGACAGCTCCTACAATGAGCAGTCCTTC	CASSRDSSYNEQSF
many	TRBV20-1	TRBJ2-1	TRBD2	TGCAGTGCTGGAGATCGGGCGGGACTAGCCACAAATGAGCAGTTCTTC	CSAGDRAGLATNEQFF
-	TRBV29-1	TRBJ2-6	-	TGCAGCGTTGGGTTGGACAGCTATGGGGCCAAAGTTCTGACTTTC	CSVGLDSYGAKVLTF
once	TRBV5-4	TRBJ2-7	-	TGTGCCAACAGCTTGGCAGAGCTGCCCTACGAGCAGTACTTC	CANSLAELPYEQYF
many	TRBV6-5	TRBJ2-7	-	TGTGCCAGCAGTTACTCGAGGCGGAAGACGGACGAGCAGCACTTC	CASSYSRRKTDEQHF
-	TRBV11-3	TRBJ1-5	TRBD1	TGTGCCAGCAGCTTAGTTCGCAGGGGGCCCAATCTGCCTCAGCATTTT	CASSLVRRGPNLPQHF
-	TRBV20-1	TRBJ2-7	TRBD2	TGCAGTGCTAGTCCGACTAGCGGGGTCTACGAGCAGCACTTC	CSASPTSGVYEQHF
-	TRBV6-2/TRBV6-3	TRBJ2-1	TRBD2	TGTGCCAGCCGATATCTAGCGGGGAGATATAATAAGCAGTTCTTC	CASRYLAGRYNKQFF
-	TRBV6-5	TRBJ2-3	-	TGTGCCAGCCACCCGGGGGTTGGCACAGATACACAGTATTTT	CASHPGVGTDTQYF
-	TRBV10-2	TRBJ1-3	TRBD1	TGCGCCAACGGGGACAGGCGCCCGCCGGGAAACACCATATATTTT	CANGDRRPPGNTIYF
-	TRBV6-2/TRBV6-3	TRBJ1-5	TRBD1	TGTGCCAACAGCGACGACAGGGCGAATCAGCCCCAGCATTTT	CANSDDRANQPQHF